Shown below are 4 T cell receptor beta chains from a single sample sequenced in a study of long-term antiretroviral therapy in people with HIV. Sequencing used immunoSEQ v3.0 at survey level. The method was immunoSEQ multiplex PCR; TCRdb's version includes in-frame clones alone and lacks a portion of them. Counted here are around 25,000 clones, 81% occurring once; the ten biggest clones make up approximately 16%. The sample was unsorted PBMCs, taken at the start of antiretroviral therapy, before treatment. These receptors were collected from a woman younger than 30 with HIV.

This clone has a handful of counts. Written as DNA, the CDR3 is TGTGCCAGCAGCCCGTCCGTCCGCCAATGGGGCTACACCTTC. As protein: CASSPSVRQWGYTF. The V call is TRBV6-5, the J call TRBJ1-2; D gene uncertain. The germline gives CDR1 MNHEY, CDR2 SVGAGI. V lost 6 bases, J lost 8 bases, and 19 bases lay in between. The CDR3 length is 14 residues.

The V gene is TRBV5-1, the J gene TRBJ1-2; 10 bases map to TRBD1. Trimming at V came to 3 bases and at J to 6 bases, leaving 8 bases not matched to a gene. Germline V gene sequence: CDR1 SGHRS, CDR2 YFSETQ. CDR3 size: 15 residues. CDR3 loop: CASSSGTGVRDGYTF. The CDR3 DNA sequence: TGCGCCAGCAGCTCCGGGACAGGGGTTCGGGATGGCTACACCTTC.

The chain employs TRBV5-1 and TRBJ1-4; 8 bases map to TRBD1. The germline V gene encodes CDR1 SGHRS and CDR2 YFSETQ. The V segment lost 4 bases and the J segment 4 bases; nucleotides outside the gene matches: 3. The CDR3 loop spans 14 amino acids. The CDR3 nucleotides are TGCGCCAGCAGCACGGGACAGGATAATGAAAAACTGTTTTTT. Its protein is CASSTGQDNEKLFF.

By sample share, this clone is medium-sized. The chain combines TRBV27 with TRBJ1-2; maybe TRBD1 (5 bases). The V end was cut by 2 bases, the J end by 4 bases, with 11 bases between. Per germline, CDR1 MNHEY and CDR2 SMNVEV (reference sequence). The CDR3 loop spans 14 amino acids. The CDR3 protein is CASSLNPGIYGYTF. In nucleotides, the CDR3 is TGTGCCAGCAGTTTAAACCCAGGGATCTATGGCTACACCTTC.